This TCR beta chain is from a study of cytomegalovirus exposure and HLA in healthy donors (dated 2017 in TCRdb). Some background on the complete study: In an earlier analysis of under 600 of the donors, 250 to 350 Gb of sequence data and 100 million or so unique TCR beta sequences from about 179 million T cells were reported. Approximately 310 gigabases of sequencing data and 75 million to 85 million unique TCR sequences made up an early release that covered approximately 620 HLA-typed donors. Of the 350 to 450 genotyped donors, 70% to 90% were placed in the genetic ancestry cluster associated with self-reported Caucasian donors. The study was designed to test whether signatures of past pathogen exposure could be identified by cataloging public T cell receptors. The T cell repertoires of 700 or so subjects were profiled by immunosequencing and related to cytomegalovirus serostatus. Along with the roughly 670-subject first cohort, a separate validation cohort of 120 different subjects was used. To predict cytomegalovirus infection status, the study brought together high-throughput TCR immunosequencing, statistical association of individual TCRs with disease status, and machine learning. A later analysis re-analyzed previously published TCR beta repertoires from about 730 donors and added high-resolution HLA genotyping to study TCR occurrence patterns. Rather than drawing on any new phenotypic data, the later analysis identified candidate immune exposures from TCR beta sequences and the way those sequences occurred across donors. An earlier analysis of around 580 of the donors used high-throughput TCR beta sequencing to judge whether each TCR beta V gene segment behaved as functional or pseudogenic. Donor age, sex, ethnicity and CMV serostatus were compiled together with the repertoire data. In a later genetic analysis, genome-wide SNP genotypes for about three fifths of the 666 donors were used, and that subset was treated as a discovery cohort. All discovery cohort repertoires had been generated using a single sequencing platform. HLA typing included class I and class II loci at four-digit resolution. Typing coverage varied by locus: roughly 620-640 donors for A, B, C, DRB1 and DQB1; more than 500 for DQA1; about 600 for DPA1; 400 to 480 for DPB1. Because of strong linkage in the cohort, a few DR-DQ haplotypes were treated as single units for association and clustering. Among 300 to 500 genotyped donors of the cohort, an average of around 240,000 unique TCR beta nucleotide sequences was sequenced per donor, of which about 19% were non-productive.

Looking up the germline V gene yields CDR1 MNHNS and CDR2 SASEGT. V is pared back by 2 bases and J by 0 bases, with 11 bases lying between the germline termini. The CDR3 runs 16 amino acids, cysteine and phenylalanine included. CDR3 DNA only is kept here, 48 bases in frame from base 1. The cohort comprised 710 or so healthy bone marrow donors. At the time of sampling, all cohort members were nominally healthy, though unrecorded immune exposures were likely present. The donor tested CMV seronegative, placing the donor among the roughly 340 seronegative members of the cohort. Each donor provided a peripheral blood sample, and peripheral blood mononuclear cells were used for TCR beta sequencing. The Qiagen DNeasy Blood Extraction Kit was used to extract genomic DNA from the blood cell samples. About this clone: It lacks a known antigen. No quality values exist for individual bases; no much larger clone is one base distant.

The investigation overall reported the following: A later genetic analysis reported fewer N-insertions in productive TCRs among donors in an Asian-associated ancestry cluster than the roughly 650-donor mean. The classifier was reported to diagnose cytomegalovirus status with high specificity and sensitivity in both the original cohort and the validation cohort. In an earlier analysis of approximately 590 of the donors, most TCR beta V segments appeared in productive rearrangements about 87% or about 30% of the time, broadly matching IMGT annotations. In a later analysis, over 15,000 TCR beta sequences were associated with specific HLA alleles at a false discovery rate of 0.05. A later analysis found that HLA-associated TCR beta chains were more clonally expanded and had lower generation probabilities than equally common non-associated chains. A further reported finding was that TCR beta sequences accurately predicted the HLA-A and HLA-B alleles for most subjects in the first cohort. Over 15 rarely observed V segments, including chromosome 9 orphons, were excluded from the earlier analysis of several hundred of the donors because counts were too low. When HLA alleles, especially DR and DQ, strongly co-occurred, attributing TCR associations to individual alleles was difficult. Most TCR sequences were seen in very few donors, while some public TCRs were found in many individuals. A later analysis found that most CMV-associated TCR beta chains appeared HLA-restricted, with HLA associations seemingly driven largely by CMV exposure. CMV serostatus was the only immune exposure information available for the cohort. The authors suggested that the approach could potentially be generalized to other disease states and immunological phenotypes. The sequencing pipeline was judged likely to have produced a cluster of highly shared sequence variants as a technical artifact. An association between a missense DCLRE1C variant and V-gene and J-gene trimming of TCR beta chains was found in a later genetic analysis and replicated in an independent cohort. A later analysis reported that several top co-occurrence clusters appeared linked to parvovirus B19, influenza, CMV and Epstein-Barr virus. Correlated functional status among segregating V segments might reflect linkage disequilibrium, but an unknown experimental factor could not be ruled out. Presence/absence analyses assumed roughly uniform sequencing depth across donors, an assumption that may not hold. The 87-base-pair reads could not distinguish some IMGT-functional V segments, including TRBV6-2 and TRBV6-3, so those segments were excluded. In vitro tests confirmed that a few of the cytomegalovirus-associated TCR beta chains recognize cytomegalovirus antigens. In a later analysis, TCR association rates were found to vary across HLA loci, with the most associated TCRs seen for DRB1 alleles and the fewest for HLA-C alleles. The cohort was sequenced for TCR beta chains only, and without alpha or paired-chain data the features that could be detected were limited. Because some donors lacked HLA typing at each locus, the association tests relied only on the typed subset. The study gave a list of some 150 TCR beta chains associated with cytomegalovirus.

The library was prepared using the immunoSEQ multiplex PCR assay. For the multiplex PCR, a mixture combining 60 forward primers for TCR Vbeta segments and 13 reverse primers for TCR Jbeta segments was used. A multiplex PCR assay on genomic DNA amplified the CDR3 region of rearranged TCR beta genes. The Illumina HiSeq System was used to sequence the amplified TCR beta libraries as 87-base-pair reads. The paper's processing steps were these. Across the roughly 700 repertoires, a later analysis counted 78 million or so unique TCR beta chains, approximately 10 million of which were shared by at least two donors. A nearest-neighbor algorithm error-corrected the raw reads and collapsed the reads into unique sequences, merging closely related sequences to remove PCR and sequencing errors. CDR3 sequences were aligned to IMGT reference sequences to assign V, D and J gene segments. Each retained sequence needed at least a six-nucleotide match to both a V gene segment and a J gene segment. Rearrangements were classified as productive when the CDR3 lacked stop codons and remained in frame with V and J, and all other rearrangements were classified as non-productive. Following IMGT convention, CDR3 was defined as the stretch from the second conserved V-encoded cysteine up to the conserved J-encoded phenylalanine. In an earlier analysis of roughly 580 of the donors, sequences lacking an unambiguous match to a single V gene segment were excluded. An earlier analysis of several hundred of the donors called V segments functional above 56.7% productive rearrangements and segregating when the between-donor standard deviation exceeded 5%. To diagnose cytomegalovirus status from the catalog of TCR beta chain sequences, a statistical classification framework was built. In a later analysis, V and J genes were assigned by comparing TCR nucleotide sequences against IMGT/GENE-DB human TR gene sequences. The TCRdist pipeline was used in a later analysis to assign CDR3 sequences and most-parsimonious VDJ recombination scenarios. In a later analysis, every TCR beta chain was defined by the combination of its CDR3 amino acid sequence and its V-gene family, and reads without a unique V-gene family were dropped. To address suspected cross-contamination and a sequencing artifact, a later analysis removed roughly 580 highly shared, low-generation-probability nucleotide sequences. A later analysis calculated a clonal expansion index for each public chain from normalized within-repertoire ranks of inferred template counts. A later analysis computed generation probabilities with a VDJ recombination model fitted to out-of-frame rearrangements, and checked the results against IGoR. In a later analysis, TCR-TCR, TCR-HLA and TCR-CMV co-occurrence was scored with hypergeometric tests, and a repertoire-size bias correction was applied to TCR pairs. To estimate false discovery rates, a later analysis permuted the HLA or CMV assignments 20 times. In a later analysis, co-occurring TCRs were grouped using DBSCAN, and TCRdist sequence similarity was added for clustering within HLA-allele-positive subsets. Repertoires with fewer than 30,000 or more than 120,000 public chains, plus five repertoires with anomalous nucleotide sharing, were excluded from co-occurrence clustering. Not all clones reach the TCRdb copy of this immuneACCESS table, which keeps in-frame sequences only. Checked studies attribute under half of the gap to unresolved V genes and leave the rest unexplained. From that table come the V and J calls and clone size; the DNA was used to work out D and trimming. The sample includes 100,000 to 150,000 clones, with 80% observed a single time. The ten most abundant clones make up roughly 3% of the sample.

The receptor chain draws on TRBV6-1 and TRBJ2-1; the best D guess is TRBD2, with 5 bases matching. Sample: PBMCs. The sequence derives from a male donor in good health and CMV-seronegative. DNA sequence: TGTGCCAGCAGTGAATGGGAGACAAGCTCCTACAATGAGCAGTTCTTC. The encoded protein is CASSEWETSSYNEQFF.